The sequence of this T cell receptor (beta chain) was determined in a study of T cell repertoires in cytomegalovirus infection. CDR3 length: 18 residues. CDR1 is MNHEY, CDR2 SVGEGT, per germline. The V segment lost 2 bases and the J segment 3 bases; nucleotides outside the gene matches: 13. A remark on this clonotype: The antigen is not known.

TCRdb processed the reads anew with MiXCR; each CDR3 protein has one entry. In the table there are around 430,000 distinct CDR3 sequences, roughly 43% of which are singletons. Sequencing used cultured PBMCs, obtained from culture after CMV antigen stimulation. The clonotype comes from a human donor in good health (CMV status not recorded). Some clones in this sample may be carry-over from other donors' samples. The chain joins TRBV6-2 or TRBV6-3 to TRBJ2-1; 7 bases fit TRBD2. This CDR3 reads CASSYPPYGEGLYNEQFF. Here the CDR3 DNA reads TGTGCCAGCAGTTACCCACCGTATGGGGAGGGGCTCTACAATGAGCAGTTCTTC.